This T cell receptor (beta chain) was found in a study of blood T cell repertoires in COVID-19. Looking at the study overall: The cDNA or gDNA used as material had been derived from T cells, B-cell-depleted T cells, or PBMCs.

Profiled with immunoSEQ multiplex PCR; TCRdb holds only in-frame clones, not every one. The table has 75,000 to 80,000 clones, about four fifths seen once. This CDR3 comprises 14 residues. Trimming pared 7 bases from V and 9 bases from J, leaving 19 bases between. The germline gives CDR1 MNHNY, CDR2 SVGAGI (reference sequence). The chain carries TRBV6-6 and TRBJ1-5; D might be TRBD1 (6 bases). This receptor was identified in a woman in her sixties with acute or convalescent COVID-19. The sequenced material came from peripheral blood. In nucleotides, the CDR3 is TGTGCCAGCATTCAAAGCACCGGGACACGGCCCCAGCATTTT. It encodes CASIQSTGTRPQHF.